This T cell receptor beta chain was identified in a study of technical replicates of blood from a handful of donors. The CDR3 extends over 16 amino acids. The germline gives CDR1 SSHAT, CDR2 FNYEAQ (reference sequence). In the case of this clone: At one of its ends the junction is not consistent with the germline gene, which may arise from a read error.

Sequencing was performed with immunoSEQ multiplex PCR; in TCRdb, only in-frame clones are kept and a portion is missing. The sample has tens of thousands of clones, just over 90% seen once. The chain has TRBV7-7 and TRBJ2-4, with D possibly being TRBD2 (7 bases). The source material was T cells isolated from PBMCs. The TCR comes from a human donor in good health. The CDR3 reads CASSRKGEGTKNIQYF. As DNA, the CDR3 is TGTGCTAGCAGTCGAAAGGGGGAGGGGACCAAAAACATTCAGTACTTC.